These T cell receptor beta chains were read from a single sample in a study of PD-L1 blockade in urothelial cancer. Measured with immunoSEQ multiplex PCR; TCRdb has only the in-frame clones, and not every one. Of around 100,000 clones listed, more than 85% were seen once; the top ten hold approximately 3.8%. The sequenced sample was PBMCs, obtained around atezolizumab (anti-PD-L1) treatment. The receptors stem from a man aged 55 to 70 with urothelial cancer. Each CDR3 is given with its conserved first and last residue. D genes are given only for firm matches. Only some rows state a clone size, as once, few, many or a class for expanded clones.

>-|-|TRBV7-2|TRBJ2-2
CATSRGANTGELFF
TGTGCCACCTCGCGTGGGGCAAACACCGGGGAGCTGTTTTTT
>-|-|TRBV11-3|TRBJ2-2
CASSLGAGTGELFF
TGTGCCAGCAGCCTTGGGGCAGGGACCGGGGAGCTGTTTTTT
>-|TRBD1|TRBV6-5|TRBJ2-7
CASRETGAHEQYF
TGTGCCAGCAGGGAGACAGGGGCCCACGAGCAGTACTTC
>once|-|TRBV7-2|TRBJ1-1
CASSFRDTEAFF
TGTGCCAGCAGCTTTCGGGACACTGAAGCTTTCTTT
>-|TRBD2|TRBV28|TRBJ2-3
CASSPREGRGRKADTQYF
TGTGCCAGCAGTCCGCGGGAGGGCCGAGGAAGGAAGGCAGATACGCAGTATTTT
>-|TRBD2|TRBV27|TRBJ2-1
CASSLTRRSGSNEQFF
TGTGCCAGCAGTTTAACCCGGCGTAGCGGGAGTAATGAGCAGTTCTTC
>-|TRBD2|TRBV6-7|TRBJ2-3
CASGASGRPPTDTQYF
TGTGCCAGCGGGGCTAGCGGGAGGCCGCCCACAGATACGCAGTATTTT
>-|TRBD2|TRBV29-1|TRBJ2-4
CSVSLTSGPVGYIQYF
TGCAGCGTGTCCTTGACTAGCGGGCCCGTCGGATACATTCAGTACTTC
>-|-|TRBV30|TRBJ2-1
CAWKSWRTYNEQFF
TGTGCCTGGAAGTCCTGGAGAACCTACAATGAGCAGTTCTTC
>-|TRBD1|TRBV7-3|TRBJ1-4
CASSPRTGEKLFF
TGTGCCAGCAGCCCCCGGACAGGGGAAAAACTGTTTTTT
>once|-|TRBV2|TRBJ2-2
CASEPGHLNTGELFF
TGTGCCAGCGAACCGGGACACTTAAACACCGGGGAGCTGTTTTTT
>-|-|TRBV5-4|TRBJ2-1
CASSFGGPSSYNEQFF
TGTGCCAGCAGCTTCGGGGGGCCCAGCTCCTACAATGAGCAGTTCTTC
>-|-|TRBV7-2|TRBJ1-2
CASSLKGLHNYGYTF
TGTGCCAGCAGCCTGAAGGGACTCCATAACTATGGCTACACCTTC
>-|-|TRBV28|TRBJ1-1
CASSSRALTEAFF
TGTGCCAGCAGCTCCAGGGCCCTCACTGAAGCTTTCTTT
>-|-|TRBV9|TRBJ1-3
CASSVGPQGSGNTIYF
TGTGCCAGCAGCGTAGGCCCACAGGGCTCTGGAAACACCATATATTTT
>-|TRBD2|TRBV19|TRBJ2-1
CASSSTSGIGGEQFF
TGTGCCAGTAGCTCGACTAGCGGGATCGGTGGTGAGCAGTTCTTC
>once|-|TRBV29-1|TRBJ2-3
CSVEGGTLRGGDTQYF
TGCAGCGTTGAAGGAGGGACGCTCCGGGGAGGAGATACGCAGTATTTT
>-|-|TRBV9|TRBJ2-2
CASSERGGSGELFF
TGTGCCAGCAGTGAGAGAGGGGGATCCGGGGAGCTGTTTTTT
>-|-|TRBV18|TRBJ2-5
CASSPSSVETQYF
TGTGCCAGCTCACCATCCTCAGTGGAGACCCAGTACTTC
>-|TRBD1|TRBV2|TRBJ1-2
CASSLGTGDGYTF
TGTGCCAGCAGCCTAGGGACAGGGGATGGCTACACCTTC
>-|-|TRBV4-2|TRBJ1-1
CASSQEVLQGATEAFF
TGTGCCAGCAGCCAAGAGGTGTTACAAGGGGCGACTGAAGCTTTCTTT
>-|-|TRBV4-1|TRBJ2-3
CASSQDPRGSTARIPQYF
TGCGCCAGCAGCCAAGATCCCCGGGGGTCGACCGCTAGGATTCCGCAGTATTTT
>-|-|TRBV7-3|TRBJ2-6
CASSQQGSGANVLTF
TGTGCCAGCAGCCAACAGGGTTCCGGGGCCAACGTCCTGACTTTC
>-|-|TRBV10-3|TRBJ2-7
CATAGTSSSYEQYF
TGTGCCACCGCCGGGACTTCGAGCTCCTACGAGCAGTACTTC
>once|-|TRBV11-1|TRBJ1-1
CASSLTIDTEAFF
TGTGCCAGCAGCTTGACTATCGACACTGAAGCTTTCTTT
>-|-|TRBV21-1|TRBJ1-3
CASSKGRGTAGNTIYF
TGTGCCAGCAGCAAAGGTAGGGGGACAGCTGGAAACACCATATATTTT
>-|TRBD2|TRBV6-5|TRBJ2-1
CASSLLADNEQFF
TGTGCCAGCAGTTTACTAGCGGATAATGAGCAGTTCTTC
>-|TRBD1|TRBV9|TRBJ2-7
CASTRRDRDYEQYF
TGTGCCAGCACCCGCAGAGACAGGGACTACGAGCAGTACTTC
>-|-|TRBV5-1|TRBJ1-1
CASSIREPNTEAFF
TGCGCCAGCAGCATTCGGGAACCAAACACTGAAGCTTTCTTT
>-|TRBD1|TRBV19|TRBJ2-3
CASSPRQGGNSDTQYF
TGTGCCAGTAGCCCCCGACAGGGGGGAAATTCTGATACGCAGTATTTT
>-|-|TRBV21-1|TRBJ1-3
CASSKRGQASGNTIYF
TGTGCCAGCAGCAAAAGGGGACAGGCCTCTGGAAACACCATATATTTT
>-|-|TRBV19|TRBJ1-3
CASSPRGSISGNTIYF
TGTGCCAGTAGTCCCCGGGGGAGTATCTCTGGAAACACCATATATTTT
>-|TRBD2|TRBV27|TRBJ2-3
CASHSYRVAGGLTDTQYF
TGTGCCAGCCACTCCTATCGCGTAGCGGGAGGATTGACAGATACGCAGTATTTT
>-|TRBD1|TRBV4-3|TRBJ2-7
CASSQERDRDYEQYF
TGCGCCAGCAGCCAAGAAAGGGACAGGGACTACGAGCAGTACTTC
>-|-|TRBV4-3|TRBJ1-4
CASSQDRGSRGNEKLFF
TGCGCCAGCAGCCAAGATCGAGGCAGCCGGGGGAATGAAAAACTGTTTTTT
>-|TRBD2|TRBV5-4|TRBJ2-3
CASTLSGSADSTDTQYF
TGTGCCAGCACTTTAAGCGGGAGTGCTGATAGCACAGATACGCAGTATTTT
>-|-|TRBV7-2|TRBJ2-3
CASSKRASTDTQYF
TGTGCCAGCAGCAAGAGGGCCAGCACAGATACGCAGTATTTT
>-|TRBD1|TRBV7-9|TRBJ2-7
CASSLMSGGAYEQYF
TGTGCCAGCAGCTTAATGTCAGGGGGAGCCTACGAGCAGTACTTC
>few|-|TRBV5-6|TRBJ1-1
CASSFGRDTEAFF
TGTGCCAGCAGCTTTGGCAGGGACACTGAAGCTTTCTTT
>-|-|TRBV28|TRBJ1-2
CASMGSRGYGYTF
TGTGCCAGCATGGGAAGCAGGGGATACGGCTACACCTTC
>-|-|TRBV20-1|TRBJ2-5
CSASSPGQYF
TGCAGTGCTTCTAGCCCGGGACAGTACTTC
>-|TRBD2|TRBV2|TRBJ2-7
CASSVVAGRTYEQYF
TGTGCCAGCAGTGTGGTAGCGGGCCGTACCTACGAGCAGTACTTC
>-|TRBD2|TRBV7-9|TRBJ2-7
CASSLGTSAYEQYF
TGTGCCAGCAGCTTAGGGACTAGCGCCTACGAGCAGTACTTC
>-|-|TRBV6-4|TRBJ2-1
CASSDSGHSYNEQFF
TGTGCCAGCAGTGACTCGGGACACTCCTACAATGAGCAGTTCTTC
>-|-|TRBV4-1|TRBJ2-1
CASSQEGRGYRNEQFF
TGCGCCAGCAGCCAAGAGGGAAGGGGATATCGCAATGAGCAGTTCTTC
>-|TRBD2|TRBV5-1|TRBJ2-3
CASSPRQREGTSTDTQYF
TGCGCCAGCAGCCCCCGCCAGCGGGAGGGCACTAGCACAGATACGCAGTATTTT
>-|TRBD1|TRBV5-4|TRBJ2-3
CAMDNWDRGTDTQYF
TGTGCCATGGATAATTGGGACAGAGGCACAGATACGCAGTATTTT
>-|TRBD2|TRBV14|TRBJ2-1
CASSQQTGLAGGLYNEQFF
TGTGCCAGCAGCCAACAGACAGGACTAGCGGGGGGTTTATACAATGAGCAGTTCTTC
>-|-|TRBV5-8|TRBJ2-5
CASSTRSGFETQYF
TGTGCCAGCAGCACGCGGTCCGGGTTTGAGACCCAGTACTTC
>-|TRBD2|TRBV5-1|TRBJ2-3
CASSTGTSGRWDLTDTQYF
TGCGCCAGCAGCACTGGGACTAGCGGGAGGTGGGACCTCACAGATACGCAGTATTTT
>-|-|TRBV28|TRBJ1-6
CASRATGINSPLHF
TGTGCCAGCAGAGCCACAGGAATCAATTCACCCCTCCACTTT
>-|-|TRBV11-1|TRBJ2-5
CASSLLKGEYQETQYF
TGTGCCAGCAGCTTACTTAAAGGGGAATACCAAGAGACCCAGTACTTC
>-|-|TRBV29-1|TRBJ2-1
CSVEARVRDNEQFF
TGCAGCGTTGAAGCCCGGGTCCGGGACAATGAGCAGTTCTTC
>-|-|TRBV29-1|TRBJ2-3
CSVVGGRRGTDTQYF
TGCAGCGTTGTCGGGGGGCGACGAGGCACAGATACGCAGTATTTT
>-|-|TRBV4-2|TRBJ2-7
CASSQATGFYEQYF
TGTGCCAGCAGCCAAGCTACGGGGTTCTACGAGCAGTACTTC
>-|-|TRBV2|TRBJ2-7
CASSVGRDWASYEQYF
TGTGCCAGCAGTGTTGGCCGGGACTGGGCCTCCTACGAGCAGTACTTC
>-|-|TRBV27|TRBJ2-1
CASSFLGAGDNEQFF
TGTGCCAGCAGTTTCTTGGGGGCGGGGGACAATGAGCAGTTCTTC
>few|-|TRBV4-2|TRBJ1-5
CASSQGTSYQPQHF
TGTGCCAGCAGCCAGGGGACATCTTATCAGCCCCAGCATTTT